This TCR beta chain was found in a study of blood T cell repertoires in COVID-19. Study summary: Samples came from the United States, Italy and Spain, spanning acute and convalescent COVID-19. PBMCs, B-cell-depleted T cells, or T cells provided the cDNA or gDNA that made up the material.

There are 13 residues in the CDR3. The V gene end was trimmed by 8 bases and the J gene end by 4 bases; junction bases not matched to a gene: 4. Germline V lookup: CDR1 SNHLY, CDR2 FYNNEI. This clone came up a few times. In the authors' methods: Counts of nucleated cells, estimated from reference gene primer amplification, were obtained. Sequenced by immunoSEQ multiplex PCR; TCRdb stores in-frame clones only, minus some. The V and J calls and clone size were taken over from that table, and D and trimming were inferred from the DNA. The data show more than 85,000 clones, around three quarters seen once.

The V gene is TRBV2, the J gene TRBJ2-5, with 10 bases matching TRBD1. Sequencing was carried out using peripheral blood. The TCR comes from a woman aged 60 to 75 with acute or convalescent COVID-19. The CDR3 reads CASLRDRGETQYF. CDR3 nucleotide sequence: TGTGCCAGCCTTCGGGACAGGGGAGAGACCCAGTACTTC.